Below are 19 T cell receptor beta chains sequenced from a single sample in a study of cytomegalovirus exposure and HLA in healthy donors (dated by TCRdb to between 2016 and 2019). Library preparation employed the immunoSEQ multiplex PCR assay. For the multiplex PCR, a mixture combining 60 forward primers for TCR Vbeta segments and 13 reverse primers for TCR Jbeta segments was used. Entries here come from immuneACCESS through TCRdb and include only in-frame sequences with V and J called. Some clones fail to appear in such tables; in the studies checked, an unresolved V gene covers under half of the shortfall, and the cause of the remainder is unknown. In all, the sample holds about 190,000 clones, and 70% to 75% of those were seen once. About 3.1% of the sample rests with the top ten. Input material: PBMCs. The receptors come from a woman in her twenties or thirties in good health and CMV-seropositive.

The chain has TRBV2 and TRBJ2-3; no firm D call. The CDR3 covers 13 residues. Germline CDR1 reads SNHLY; CDR2 reads FYNNEI. The germline V and J ends were trimmed by 5 bases and 6 bases, with 12 bases remaining between them. For the CDR3, the DNA is TGTGCCAGCAGTTACAGAATAAGGGATACGCAGTATTTT. It yields the protein CASSYRIRDTQYF.

This clone was picked up a small number of times. The junction and the germline gene differ at one end; a read error may be behind it. The chain links TRBV28 to TRBJ2-3; 8 bases map to TRBD2. Germline CDR1 is MDHEN and CDR2 is SYDVKM. This CDR3 is 15 amino acids long. The CDR3 coding sequence is TGTGCCAGCAGTTTTAACCGGGAGGGCGGAGATACGCGGTATTTT. Translation gives CASSFNREGGDTRYF.

This clone was counted once. The CDR3 ends on some other residue instead of the conserved phenylalanine or tryptophan, so this is likely a read error. The rearrangement uses TRBV27 and TRBJ1-2; 9 bases fit TRBD1. Germline CDR1 reads MNHEY; CDR2 reads SMNVEV (reference sequence). V shed 6 bases, J shed 4 bases, and the junction held 9 bases outside the gene matches. This CDR3 comprises 15 residues. The DNA for the CDR3 is TGTGCCAGCAGGCGGACAGGGGACGCTCGCTATGGCTACACCTCC. Encoded protein: CASRRTGDARYGYTS.

J is TRBJ2-3 and V is TRBV11-2; 8 bases align to TRBD2. This CDR3 has 16 amino acids. Germline V lookup: CDR1 SGHAT, CDR2 FQNNGV. V lost 6 bases and J lost 1; bases outside the gene matches: 9. CDR3 in amino acids: CASSRTGRAGTDTQYF. CDR3 DNA: TGTGCCAGCAGTAGGACCGGGAGGGCGGGCACAGATACGCAGTATTTT.

The V call is TRBV25-1, the J call TRBJ2-7; D gene ambiguous. Germline CDR1 and CDR2: MGHDK and SYGVNS. Trimming pared 8 bases from V and 4 bases from J, leaving 12 bases between. CDR3 length equals 12 residues. The chain's CDR3 is CASSAANYEQYF. The CDR3, as DNA: TGTGCCAGCTCCGCGGCAAATTACGAGCAGTACTTC.

The rearrangement links TRBV5-1 to TRBJ1-1; D is undetermined. Germline CDR1 and CDR2: SGHRS and YFSETQ. The V gene lost 5 bases and the J gene lost 0 bases, with 20 bases spanning the gap. The CDR3 loop spans 17 amino acids. Here the CDR3 DNA reads TGCGCCAGCAGTCCTAGACGCAGACCGCGACTGAACACTGAAGCTTTCTTT. Residues: CASSPRRRPRLNTEAFF.

V and J are TRBV5-1 and TRBJ1-1; no clear D gene. Trimming shortened V by 5 bases and J by 2 bases, and 10 bases separated the two germline ends. Germline lookup yields CDR1 SGHRS and CDR2 YFSETQ. CDR3 length: 13 amino acids. As DNA, the CDR3 is TGCGCCAGCAGTTCGTCGGGTAACACTGAAGCTTTCTTT. Its protein is CASSSSGNTEAFF.

The J gene is TRBJ2-7, the V gene TRBV2; 10 bases match TRBD2. The germline V gene has CDR1 SNHLY and CDR2 FYNNEI. Germline trimming cut 6 bases from V and 4 bases from J; bases unmatched to any gene: 27. This CDR3 region has 21 residues. The CDR3 loop reads CASRGGTASSSGRNRGYEQYF. CDR3 nucleotides: TGTGCCAGCAGAGGTGGGACGGCGTCGAGTAGCGGGAGGAATAGGGGGTACGAGCAGTACTTC.

V and J are TRBV27 and TRBJ2-1; 7 nucleotides align to TRBD2. CDR3 length equals 17 residues. Trimming at V came to 3 bases and at J to 1 base, leaving 9 bases not matched to a gene. The V gene's germline CDR1 is MNHEY and CDR2 SMNVEV (reference sequence). Here the CDR3 DNA reads TGTGCCAGCAGTTTGAGGTTGGGGGAGGGGTCCTACAATGAGCAGTTCTTC. Its protein product is CASSLRLGEGSYNEQFF.

This clone has more than one count but fewer than ten. The rearrangement uses TRBV5-6 and TRBJ2-6; tentative D call: TRBD1 (6 bases). Germline V lookup: CDR1 SGHDT, CDR2 YYEEEE. Trimming removed 4 bases at V and 3 bases at J, with 11 bases between. The CDR3 totals 15 residues. CDR3 in DNA: TGTGCCAGCAGCACCGGGACATTTGGGGCCAACGTCCTGACTTTC. Amino acid sequence: CASSTGTFGANVLTF.

The chain links TRBV7-4 to TRBJ1-4; D not resolved. The CDR3 loop spans 15 amino acids. V lost 6 bases and J lost 3, with 14 bases in between. CDR1 is SGHVT and CDR2 is SQSDAQ in the germline V gene. The CDR3 sequence: CASRFYLAANEKLFF. CDR3 sequence (DNA): TGTGCCAGCAGATTCTATCTCGCGGCTAATGAAAAACTGTTTTTT. The full variable domain, rest sourced from reference TRBV7-4 and TRBJ1-4, is GAGVSQSPRYKVAKRGRDVALRCDSISGHVTLYWYRQTLGQGSEVLTYSQSDAQRDKSGRPSGRFSAERPERSVSTLKIQRTEQGDSAVYLCASRFYLAANEKLFFGSGTQLSVL.

This chain joins TRBV18 and TRBJ1-1; D is possibly TRBD1 (6 bases). The V gene's germline CDR1 is KGHSH and CDR2 LQKENI. With 3 bases removed from V and 5 bases from J, the gap between germline ends came to 19 bases. The CDR3 covers 16 residues. CDR3 residues: CASSPREAGAYTEAFF. DNA of the CDR3: TGTGCCAGCTCACCCCGTGAGGCAGGGGCATATACTGAAGCTTTCTTT.

The chain has TRBV29-1 and TRBJ1-2; 9 bases map to TRBD1. With V trimmed by 6 bases and J by 2 bases, 4 bases remained unmatched. Germline V gives CDR1 SQVTM, CDR2 ANQGSEA. CDR3 length equals 13 residues. The CDR3 sequence is CSVLTGGNYGYTF. The DNA for the CDR3 is TGCAGCGTACTCACAGGGGGCAACTATGGCTACACCTTC.

This chain uses TRBV11-2 with TRBJ2-7; TRBD2 matches at 13 bases. Germline values: CDR1 SGHAT, CDR2 FQNNGV. This CDR3 spans 17 amino acids. V shed 5 bases and J 2 bases; nucleotides not matched to a gene: 9. CDR3 sequence: CASSRRLAGGRPYEQYF. The CDR3 DNA follows: TGTGCCAGCAGCCGTCGACTAGCGGGAGGCCGGCCCTACGAGCAGTACTTC. The entire variable domain, with the rest obtained from reference TRBV11-2 and TRBJ2-7, is as follows: EAGVAQSPRYKIIEKRQSVAFWCNPISGHATLYWYQQILGQGPKLLIQFQNNGVVDDSQLPKDRFSAERLKGVDSTLKIQPAKLEDSAVYLCASSRRLAGGRPYEQYFGPGTRLTVT.

J is TRBJ2-3 and V is TRBV19; possible D gene TRBD1, 5 bases. Between the trimmed V and J ends, which lost 7 bases and 0 bases, there was a span of 11 bases. CDR1 and CDR2 (germline): LNHDA, SQIVND (reference sequence). The length of the CDR3 is 14 residues. The CDR3 protein is CASKATVSTDTQYF. As DNA, the CDR3 is TGTGCCAGTAAAGCGACAGTAAGCACAGATACGCAGTATTTT.

This chain links TRBV19 with TRBJ1-3; D unclear. Germline assignment: CDR1 LNHDA and CDR2 SQIVND (reference sequence). The V end was cut by 8 bases, the J end by 1 base, with 9 bases between. This CDR3 region has 13 residues. The CDR3 here is CASSAGSGNTIYF. The CDR3 DNA sequence: TGTGCCAGTTCAGCCGGGTCTGGAAACACCATATATTTT.

The rearrangement joins TRBV15 to TRBJ2-5, with D perhaps TRBD1 (5 bases). With the DNA end fitting TRBJ2-7 better, the J assignment may be wrong. CDR1 is LNHNV and CDR2 is YYDKDF in the germline V gene (reference sequence). The CDR3 spans 16 residues. CDR3 loop: CATSRDWGRALYEQYF. The CDR3 DNA sequence: TGTGCCACCAGCAGAGATTGGGGCAGGGCCCTCTACGAGCAGTACTTC.

The V gene is TRBV28, the J gene TRBJ1-5; D is perhaps TRBD1 (5 bases). The CDR3 is made up of 14 amino acids. CDR1 and CDR2 (germline): MDHEN, SYDVKM. V lost 3 bases and J 7 bases, leaving 13 bases between the germline ends. The CDR3 sequence: CASSFGQGGQPQHF. CDR3 bases: TGTGCCAGCAGTTTCGGGCAGGGAGGGCAGCCCCAGCATTTT.

The gene calls are TRBV11-2 and TRBJ2-1, with TRBD2 as a possible D gene (5 bases). The CDR3 loop spans 15 amino acids. CDR1 is SGHAT and CDR2 is FQNNGV in the germline V gene. V shed 5 bases and J shed 0 bases, with 11 bases lying between them. In DNA form, the CDR3 reads TGTGCCAGCAGCGGGCTAGCCGTCTCCTACAATGAGCAGTTCTTC. It encodes CASSGLAVSYNEQFF.